These 7 T cell receptor beta chains originate from one sample sequenced in a study of control samples from healthy donors and cancer patients. Data came from immunoSEQ multiplex PCR; TCRdb stores just in-frame clones and leaves some out. The sample lists approximately 120,000 clones, approximately 90% occurring once. Sequencing was carried out using blood. These receptors were obtained from a woman between 50 and 59 years old in good health.

This chain joins TRBV27 and TRBJ2-1; no reliable D call. Germline V gene sequence: CDR1 MNHEY, CDR2 SMNVEV (reference sequence). CDR3 size: 15 residues. V lost 5 bases and J 4 bases, leaving 15 bases between the germline ends. The CDR3 is CASSLGSHPYNEQFF. The CDR3 DNA follows: TGTGCCAGCAGTCTGGGCTCCCATCCGTACAATGAGCAGTTCTTC.

Comment on this clone: Germline and junction disagree at one end, which may indicate a read error. The chain combines TRBV2 with TRBJ1-1, with D uncertain. CDR3 length: 8 residues. In germline, CDR1 is SNHLY, CDR2 FYNNEI. The CDR3 sequence is CASTEAFF. The CDR3 DNA reads as TGTGCCAGCACTGAAGCTTTCTTT.

This chain links TRBV3-1 (or the pseudogene TRBV3-2) with TRBJ1-1; no firm D call. The CDR3 covers 16 residues. The V end lost 2 bases, the J end lost 0 bases, and 13 bases lay between the germline ends. CDR1 and CDR2 (germline): LGHDT, YNNKEL (reference sequence). In DNA form, the CDR3 reads TGTGCCAGCAGCCAATCCTGGGCCCTTGTGAACACTGAAGCTTTCTTT. Translation: CASSQSWALVNTEAFF.

The chain uses TRBV19 and TRBJ1-6; 9 positions match TRBD1. The CDR3 sequence is 15 residues long. Germline V gene lookup returns CDR1 LNHDA and CDR2 SQIVND (reference sequence). J was trimmed by 7 bases and V by 7 bases; bases with no gene match: 8. Here the CDR3 DNA reads TGTGCCAGTACCTCCACAGGGGGCACGAATTCACCCCTCCACTTT. It is translated as CASTSTGGTNSPLHF.

This sequence joins TRBV6-2 or TRBV6-3 and TRBJ2-3, with TRBD2 identical over 12 bases. The germline V gene encodes CDR1 MNHEY and CDR2 SVGEGT. After removal of 5 bases from V and 5 bases from J, the junction contained 8 bases not matched to a gene. The CDR3 spans 16 residues. DNA of the CDR3: TGTGCCAGCAGTGCGCCTAGCGGGGGGGTACTAGATACGCAGTATTTT. It codes for CASSAPSGGVLDTQYF.

This rearrangement joins TRBV19 to TRBJ2-3; 7 bases agree with TRBD1. The CDR3 runs to 14 residues. J was trimmed by 4 bases and V by 5 bases; bases with no gene match: 6. Germline V gene data show CDR1 as LNHDA and CDR2 as SQIVND (reference sequence). CDR3 DNA: TGTGCCAGTAGTTCCCGACAGGGCCCAGATACGCAGTATTTT. The encoded protein is CASSSRQGPDTQYF.

The rearrangement uses TRBV7-9 and TRBJ2-3; 9 positions agree with TRBD2. This CDR3 spans 17 amino acids. V was clipped by 1 base and J by 3 bases; unmatched bases: 8. The germline CDR1 and CDR2 sequences are SEHNR and FQNEAQ (reference sequence). The CDR3 DNA reads as TGTGCCAGCAGCTTAGATGTCGGCGGGAGGGGGACAGATACGCAGTATTTT. Its translation is CASSLDVGGRGTDTQYF.